This is a list of T cell receptor beta chains from one sample in a study of blood T cell repertoires in COVID-19. Method: immunoSEQ multiplex PCR; TCRdb's copy keeps in-frame clones and lacks some. This table has about 210,000 clones, around 83% appearing once. Sequences were obtained from peripheral blood. The receptors were sampled from a woman between 50 and 59 years old with acute or convalescent COVID-19. CDR3s include the opening cysteine and the closing phenylalanine or tryptophan. The D gene is left open where the match is weak. Clone size, where shown, is once, few, many, or a class for clones that have expanded.

abundance: .
d_gene: .
v_gene: TRBV7-6
j_gene: TRBJ1-1
CDR3aa: CASSLGAGVNTEAFF
CDR3nt: TGTGCCAGCAGCTTGGGCGCAGGTGTGAACACTGAAGCTTTCTTT

abundance: .
d_gene: .
v_gene: TRBV28
j_gene: TRBJ1-4
CDR3aa: CASSPLNEKLFF
CDR3nt: TGTGCCAGCAGTCCACTTAATGAAAAACTGTTTTTT

abundance: .
d_gene: .
v_gene: TRBV21-1
j_gene: TRBJ2-3
CDR3aa: CAIPQGFTQYF
CDR3nt: TGTGCCATCCCACAGGGATTTACGCAGTATTTT

abundance: .
d_gene: .
v_gene: TRBV2
j_gene: TRBJ1-1
CDR3aa: CATLEGNTEAFF
CDR3nt: TGTGCCACCCTTGAGGGGAACACTGAAGCTTTCTTT

abundance: .
d_gene: .
v_gene: TRBV19
j_gene: TRBJ1-5
CDR3aa: CASSPGNSNQPQHF
CDR3nt: TGTGCCAGTAGTCCAGGGAACAGCAATCAGCCCCAGCATTTT

abundance: .
d_gene: .
v_gene: TRBV19
j_gene: TRBJ2-7
CDR3aa: CASSTAAEVRSYEQYF
CDR3nt: TGTGCCAGTAGTACAGCCGCTGAGGTTAGATCTTACGAGCAGTACTTC

abundance: .
d_gene: .
v_gene: TRBV18
j_gene: TRBJ2-1
CDR3aa: CASSFSSPGDEQFF
CDR3nt: TGTGCCAGCTCATTTAGCAGCCCCGGGGATGAGCAGTTCTTC

abundance: .
d_gene: TRBD1
v_gene: TRBV10-3
j_gene: TRBJ2-5
CDR3aa: CAISDKMRPTGAQETQYF
CDR3nt: TGTGCCATCAGTGATAAAATGAGACCCACAGGGGCCCAAGAGACCCAGTACTTC

abundance: .
d_gene: .
v_gene: TRBV5-1
j_gene: TRBJ2-7
CDR3aa: CASSLVEAGKYEQYF
CDR3nt: TGCGCCAGCAGCTTGGTTGAGGCGGGAAAGTACGAGCAGTACTTC

abundance: once
d_gene: .
v_gene: TRBV2
j_gene: TRBJ2-1
CDR3aa: CASSPSRSYNEQFF
CDR3nt: TGTGCCAGCAGCCCTAGCCGATCCTACAATGAGCAGTTCTTC

abundance: .
d_gene: TRBD1
v_gene: TRBV27
j_gene: TRBJ1-5
CDR3aa: CASSTYRGSDQPQHF
CDR3nt: TGTGCCAGCAGTACATACAGGGGCAGCGATCAGCCCCAGCATTTT

abundance: .
d_gene: .
v_gene: TRBV5-6
j_gene: TRBJ2-7
CDR3aa: CASSLYLSPAGQYF
CDR3nt: TGTGCCAGCAGCTTATATCTTAGCCCCGCCGGGCAGTACTTC

abundance: .
d_gene: TRBD2
v_gene: TRBV6-5
j_gene: TRBJ2-5
CDR3aa: CASSYRAGAIQTQYF
CDR3nt: TGTGCCAGCAGTTACCGAGCGGGAGCTATTCAGACCCAGTACTTC

abundance: .
d_gene: .
v_gene: TRBV5-1
j_gene: TRBJ2-7
CDR3aa: CASSYGLLSSEQYF
CDR3nt: TGCGCCAGCAGCTACGGACTACTCTCATCCGAGCAGTACTTC

abundance: .
d_gene: .
v_gene: TRBV3-1/TRBV3-2
j_gene: TRBJ2-1
CDR3aa: CASSQDLNNEQFF
CDR3nt: TGTGCCAGCAGCCAAGATCTTAACAATGAGCAGTTCTTC

abundance: .
d_gene: TRBD1
v_gene: TRBV9
j_gene: TRBJ1-4
CDR3aa: CASSPQDRLRNEKLFF
CDR3nt: TGTGCCAGCAGCCCTCAGGACAGGCTACGTAATGAAAAACTGTTTTTT

abundance: .
d_gene: .
v_gene: TRBV29-1
j_gene: TRBJ2-3
CDR3aa: CSGGVLSTDTQYF
CDR3nt: TGCAGTGGCGGGGTCCTCAGCACAGATACGCAGTATTTT

abundance: once
d_gene: TRBD1
v_gene: TRBV5-6
j_gene: TRBJ2-5
CDR3aa: CASSRDRGMETQYF
CDR3nt: TGTGCCAGCAGCCGGGACAGGGGGATGGAGACCCAGTACTTC